The next 26 T cell receptor beta chains were all read from a single sample in a study of post-analysis software for immune sequencing data. Study outcomes and limitations: Compared with controls, patients had more of roughly five TRBV segments, including TRBV5-6, TRBV5-1 and TRBV20-1.

Their specific antigens are unknown. Prepared libraries of TCR beta cDNA carried unique molecular identifiers. TCRdb ran MiXCR on the PCR reads and lists one entry per CDR3 protein. This sample yields 380,000 or so distinct CDR3 sequences, of which roughly 35% are seen a single time; roughly 13% belongs to the top ten. The sequenced sample was blood. The receptors come from a girl between 5 and 17 years old with multiple sclerosis.

This clonotype came up a few times. The chain links TRBV27 to TRBJ2-2; TRBD1 might be the D (5 bases). Germline V CDR1 and CDR2: MNHEY, SMNVEV (reference sequence). Trimming removed 6 bases from V and 3 bases from J, with 11 bases in between. CDR3 size: 14 residues. The CDR3 DNA reads as TGTGCCAGCAGCCGCAGGGCGTACACCGGGGAGCTGTTTTTT. Translating it yields CASSRRAYTGELFF.

Only a few counts were recorded for this clonotype. The J gene is TRBJ1-6, the V gene TRBV11-2; D perhaps matches TRBD1 (5 bases). Germline loops: CDR1 SGHAT, CDR2 FQNNGV. The V gene lost 4 bases and the J gene lost 4 bases, with 17 bases spanning the gap. The CDR3 loop spans 17 amino acids. The CDR3 protein is CASSSNRWTQYNSPLHF. As DNA, the CDR3 is TGTGCCAGCAGCTCTAACCGTTGGACACAGTATAATTCACCCCTCCACTTT. The variable domain in full, with the rest retrieved from reference TRBV11-2 and TRBJ1-6, is EAGVAQSPRYKIIEKRQSVAFWCNPISGHATLYWYQQILGQGPKLLIQFQNNGVVDDSQLPKDRFSAERLKGVDSTLKIQPAKLEDSAVYLCASSSNRWTQYNSPLHFGNGTRLTVT.

The chain carries TRBV27 and TRBJ2-3; 9 nucleotides align to TRBD1. Germline V CDR1 and CDR2: MNHEY, SMNVEV (reference sequence). The J segment lost 10 bases and the V segment lost 7 bases, leaving 15 bases of the junction unmatched. This CDR3 has 15 amino acids. The CDR3 here is CASNRQGERGGPQYF. The CDR3 nucleotides read TGTGCCAGCAATAGACAGGGGGAAAGGGGTGGCCCGCAGTATTTT.

Only a few counts were recorded for this clonotype. At one end the junction does not follow the germline gene, possibly because of a read error. Here the CDR3 reads CTSSLAGPGANVLTF. The DNA for the CDR3 is TGTACCAGCAGTTTAGCAGGCCCTGGGGCCAACGTCCTGACTTTC. The gene calls are TRBV12-3 or TRBV12-4 and TRBJ2-6, with D unclear. The length of the CDR3 is 15 residues.

This clonotype was detected only a few times. The gene calls are TRBV18 and TRBJ2-5, with D unclear. The V end was cut by 2 bases, the J end by 5 bases, with 21 bases between. Germline loops: CDR1 KGHSH, CDR2 LQKENI. The length of the CDR3 is 17 residues. The CDR3 here is CASSPGVASLRAETQYF. The CDR3 coding sequence is TGTGCCAGCTCACCAGGGGTTGCTTCCCTAAGAGCGGAGACCCAGTACTTC.

The chain is built from TRBV28 and TRBJ2-7; D gene unclear. CDR3 size: 14 residues. From germline, CDR1 is MDHEN and CDR2 SYDVKM. The V end lost 5 bases, the J end lost 1 base, and 12 bases lay between the germline ends. The DNA of the CDR3 is TGTGCCAGCAGTGCACCCTCAGAGTCCTACGAGCAGTACTTC. Protein: CASSAPSESYEQYF.

This clonotype was seen only a few times. This chain uses TRBV20-1 with TRBJ2-7, with a tentative D call TRBD2 (6 bases). Per the germline V gene, CDR1 is DFQATT and CDR2 is SNEGSKA (reference sequence). This CDR3 is 15 amino acids long. Trimming pared 0 bases from V and 5 bases from J, leaving 17 bases between. The DNA of the CDR3 is TGCAGTGCTAGAGAACCGCGGGGTTCCGTCGACGAGCAGTACTTC. This gives the protein CSAREPRGSVDEQYF.

The V and J genes are TRBV27 and TRBJ2-4; 9 positions agree with TRBD1. The J call could be wrong; TRBJ2-7 is a better fit for the DNA end. The CDR3 totals 15 residues. Per the germline V gene, CDR1 is MNHEY and CDR2 is SMNVEV (reference sequence). DNA of the CDR3: TGTGCCAGCAGTTTATCGGACAGGGGTATGGACGAGCAGTACTTC. The encoded protein is CASSLSDRGMDEQYF.

The rearrangement uses TRBV2 and TRBJ2-1; D may be TRBD1 (6 bases). V lost 2 bases and J 0 bases, leaving 11 bases between the germline ends. This CDR3 has 16 residues. Per the germline V gene, CDR1 is SNHLY and CDR2 is FYNNEI. CDR3 sequence: CASSEQGQSSYNEQFF. In DNA, the CDR3 is TGTGCCAGCAGTGAACAAGGACAGAGCTCCTACAATGAGCAGTTCTTC.

V usage is TRBV6-5 and J usage is TRBJ1-5; 8 positions agree with TRBD1. The CDR3 totals 16 residues. The germline CDR1 and CDR2 sequences are MNHEY and SVGAGI. The V segment lost 4 bases and the J segment 5 bases; nucleotides outside the gene matches: 10. The CDR3 sequence: CASSSLSSGGHQPQHF. CDR3 DNA sequence: TGTGCCAGCAGTTCCCTCTCTTCAGGGGGCCATCAGCCCCAGCATTTT.

J is TRBJ2-5 and V is TRBV9; D uncertain. There are 13 residues in the CDR3. Germline CDR1 and CDR2: SGDLS and YYNGEE. Between the trimmed V and J ends, which lost 0 bases and 7 bases, there was a span of 10 bases. CDR3 amino acids: CASSVEDIGTQYF. The CDR3 DNA sequence: TGTGCCAGCAGCGTAGAAGATATAGGGACCCAGTACTTC.

The chain has TRBV24-1 and TRBJ2-1, with TRBD2 matching 14 bases. CDR3 size: 15 residues. V was pared by 3 bases and J by 10 bases, with 4 bases of the junction left unmatched. Germline V gene lookup returns CDR1 KGHDR and CDR2 SFDVKD. In nucleotides, the CDR3 is TGTGCCACCAGTGATCCGGGACTAGCGGGGGCGGAGCAGTTCTTC. It yields the protein CATSDPGLAGAEQFF.

The J gene is TRBJ2-2, the V gene TRBV28; 9 positions agree with TRBD1. The CDR3 contains 16 residues. With 6 bases clipped from V and 0 bases from J, the junction kept 5 bases outside the gene matches. CDR1 and CDR2 from the germline V gene are MDHEN and SYDVKM. Written as DNA, the CDR3 is TGTGCCAGCAGCCCCAGACAGGGGGCGAACACCGGGGAGCTGTTTTTT. This gives the protein CASSPRQGANTGELFF.

This clonotype was seen repeatedly, ten times or more. Mismatch with germline at one junction end may stem from a read error. This chain joins TRBV5-1 and TRBJ1-4; D remains unclear. From germline, CDR1 is SGHRS and CDR2 YFSETQ. CDR3 length: 14 amino acids. The CDR3 nucleotides are TGTGCCAGCAGCCCAGGCTCAACTAATGAAAAACTGTTTTTT. Translation: CASSPGSTNEKLFF.

This clonotype was detected only a few times. The rearrangement links TRBV3-1 to TRBJ2-5, with D possibly matching TRBD1 (6 bases). The CDR3 spans 15 residues. CDR1 is LGHDT and CDR2 is YNNKEL in the germline V gene (reference sequence). Trimming left V 2 bases short and J 3 bases short, with 13 bases between. Here the CDR3 DNA reads TGTGCCAGCAGCCAACCATCAACAGGGAAAGAGACCCAGTACTTC. Protein: CASSQPSTGKETQYF.

This clonotype was recorded many times. With a much larger clone just one base away, this may be a read error. The chain carries TRBV12-3 or TRBV12-4 and TRBJ2-7; D may be TRBD1 or TRBD2 (6 bases each). The V gene lost 4 bases and the J gene lost 2 bases, with 12 bases spanning the gap. The CDR3 consists of 14 residues. CDR3 protein: CASSWRRGAYEQYF. CDR3 DNA: TGTGCCAGCAGTTGGAGGAGGGGGGCCTACGAGCAGTACTTC.

The table lists this clonotype with a few counts. The CDR3 loop is CASSERPGTGFYNEQFF. CDR3 nucleotide sequence: TGCGCCAGCAGTGAACGTCCCGGGACAGGCTTCTACAATGAGCAGTTCTTC. The genes are TRBV10-1 and TRBJ2-1; TRBD1 agrees at 8 bases. Losses at the gene ends were 3 bases for V and 3 bases for J; bases not matched to a gene: 10. This CDR3 region has 17 residues. Germline V gives CDR1 WNHNN, CDR2 SYGVQD (reference sequence).

This clonotype showed up just once. This chain uses TRBV12-3 or TRBV12-4 with TRBJ2-4; a weak D match, TRBD2 (6 bases). V was shortened by 1 base and J by 13 bases, with 17 bases between the two germline ends. The CDR3 is 14 residues long. The CDR3 spells CASSLGGPGVEQYF. In DNA, the CDR3 is TGTGCCAGCAGTTTAGGAGGTCCGGGAGTTGAGCAGTACTTC.

The table lists this clonotype with a few counts. V is TRBV4-3 and J is TRBJ2-4, with TRBD1 as a possible D gene (6 bases). This CDR3 contains 17 residues. The germline V and J ends were trimmed by 0 bases and 4 bases, with 16 bases remaining between them. CDR1 and CDR2 (germline): LGHNA, YSLEER. The CDR3 spells CASSQERGSGIKNIQYF. The CDR3 bases are TGCGCCAGCAGCCAAGAGAGGGGGAGCGGAATAAAAAACATTCAGTACTTC.

The V gene is TRBV7-9, the J gene TRBJ1-2; TRBD1 aligns across 8 bases. Germline-derived CDR1 and CDR2 are SEHNR and FQNEAQ (reference sequence). After removal of 5 bases from V and 8 bases from J, the junction contained 10 bases not matched to a gene. The CDR3 length is 14 residues. The CDR3 DNA reads TGTGCCAGCAGCGACACCGGGACAGGAAGGGGCTACACCTTC. This sequence encodes CASSDTGTGRGYTF. Drawing the rest from reference TRBV7-9 and TRBJ1-2, the complete variable domain is DTGVSQNPRHKITKRGQNVTFRCDPISEHNRLYWYRQTLGQGPEFLTYFQNEAQLEKSRLLSDRFSAERPKGSFSTLEIQRTEQGDSAMYLCASSDTGTGRGYTFGSGTRLTVV.

This clonotype was recorded many times. This chain uses TRBV7-3 with TRBJ2-2; D may correspond to TRBD1 or TRBD2 (6 bases each). CDR3 length equals 17 residues. The ends were cut back, 5 bases at V and 1 base at J, with 17 bases in the middle. CDR1 and CDR2 from the germline V gene are SGHTA and FQGTGA. CDR3 loop: CASSPLGGRGNTGELFF. For the CDR3, the DNA is TGTGCCAGCAGCCCCCTAGGGGGGCGAGGGAACACCGGGGAGCTGTTTTTT. Full variable domain (outside the CDR3, taken from reference TRBV7-3 and TRBJ2-2): GAGVSQTPSNKVTEKGKYVELRCDPISGHTALYWYRQSLGQGPEFLIYFQGTGAADDSGLPNDRFFAVRPEGSVSTLKIQRTERGDSAVYLCASSPLGGRGNTGELFFGEGSRLTVL.

This clonotype showed up just a few times. This chain uses TRBV20-1 with TRBJ2-4; no definite D call. The V gene lost 0 bases and the J gene lost 0 bases, with 6 bases spanning the gap. CDR3 length: 14 residues. CDR1 and CDR2 from the germline V gene are DFQATT and SNEGSKA (reference sequence). CDR3 sequence (DNA): TGCAGTGCTAGAGAGGCAGTAGCCAAAAACATTCAGTACTTC. Translated: CSAREAVAKNIQYF.

This clonotype was counted only a few times. The chain links TRBV29-1 to TRBJ1-1, with TRBD1 matching over 7 bases. The junction had 6 bases not matched to a gene; V was cut back by 4 bases and J by 4 bases. Germline V CDR1 and CDR2: SQVTM, ANQGSEA. The CDR3 is 13 amino acids. The CDR3 sequence: CSVADRPGTEAFF. CDR3 coding DNA: TGCAGCGTTGCGGACAGGCCGGGCACTGAAGCTTTCTTT.

This chain joins TRBV24-1 and TRBJ2-1, with a possible D match to TRBD2 (6 bases). Trimming shortened V by 4 bases and J by 7 bases, and 19 bases separated the two germline ends. Germline loops: CDR1 KGHDR, CDR2 SFDVKD. CDR3 size: 16 residues. This chain's CDR3 is CATSDPGRDAGNEQFF. The CDR3 DNA is TGTGCCACCAGTGACCCCGGCCGCGACGCGGGGAATGAGCAGTTCTTC.

There are many counts of this clonotype. The chain carries TRBV7-3 and TRBJ2-1; 10 nucleotides line up with TRBD2. Germline CDR1 reads SGHTA; CDR2 reads FQGTGA. J lost 6 bases, V lost 1 base, and 3 bases had no gene match. The CDR3 has 15 amino acids. Written as DNA, the CDR3 is TGTGCCAGCAGCTTAAGGACTAGCGGCCGCAATGAGCAGTTCTTC. Translation: CASSLRTSGRNEQFF.

This clonotype was counted at least ten times. The chain couples TRBV20-1 to TRBJ2-3, with 7 positions matching TRBD2. Germline-derived CDR1 and CDR2 are DFQATT and SNEGSKA (reference sequence). The CDR3 consists of 14 residues. J gave up 3 bases and V 3 bases, and 6 bases lay outside the gene matches. CDR3 in DNA: TGCAGTGCTAGTCCCCTAGCGGATACAGATACGCAGTATTTT. Translation: CSASPLADTDTQYF.